The present T cell receptor beta chain was sequenced within a study of blood T cell repertoires in COVID-19. In the study's own analysis: Nucleated cell counts were estimated from reference gene primer amplification. Method: immunoSEQ multiplex PCR; TCRdb's copy keeps in-frame clones and lacks some. Clonal size and the V and J genes are those of that table, whereas D and trimming came from the DNA. The sample includes 350,000 to 400,000 clones, under 90% of them seen just once. The sample was PBMCs or T cells enriched from blood (not recorded which). The TCR sequence derives from a woman in her twenties or thirties who had recovered from COVID-19.

CDR3 nucleotide sequence: TGTGCCAGCAGGCCGGGACAGATGAACTATGGCTACACCTTC. Amino acids: CASRPGQMNYGYTF. J is TRBJ1-2 and V is TRBV2, with 7 bases matching TRBD1. The junction had 6 bases not matched to a gene; V was cut back by 6 bases and J by 2 bases. This CDR3 region has 14 residues. Germline V gene lookup returns CDR1 SNHLY and CDR2 FYNNEI.